These 4 T cell receptor beta chains share one sample of origin, sequenced in a study of cytomegalovirus exposure and HLA in healthy donors. Profiling relied on immunoSEQ multiplex PCR, and the TCRdb table lists in-frame clones only, not all of them. The data contain under 400,000 clones, just over 85% of them singletons. Sequenced sample: PBMCs. These receptor sequences come from a young woman in good health and CMV-seronegative.

This clone was seen a single time. The CDR3: CSVCSRGATNEKLFF. The CDR3, as DNA: TGCAGCGTTTGCAGCAGGGGGGCAACTAATGAAAAACTGTTTTTT. V usage is TRBV29-1 and J usage is TRBJ1-4; 7 bases map to TRBD1. The CDR3 is 15 amino acids. The V gene's germline CDR1 is SQVTM and CDR2 ANQGSEA. V dropped 5 bases and J dropped 0; count of bases not matched to a gene: 6.

V usage is TRBV28 and J usage is TRBJ1-1, with D hard to call. This CDR3 comprises 11 residues. Trimming shortened V by 7 bases and J by 6 bases, and 9 bases separated the two germline ends. The germline CDR1 and CDR2 sequences are MDHEN and SYDVKM. Here the CDR3 DNA reads TGTGCCAGCACTTTTCGGGCTGAAGCTTTCTTT. The encoded protein is CASTFRAEAFF. The whole variable domain, filled in from reference TRBV28 and TRBJ1-1, reads DVKVTQSSRYLVKRTGEKVFLECVQDMDHENMFWYRQDPGLGLRLIYFSYDVKMKEKGDIPEGYSVSREKKERFSLILESASTNQTSMYLCASTFRAEAFFGQGTRLTVV.

The rearrangement uses TRBV19 and TRBJ2-7, with 9 positions matching TRBD1. V shed 4 bases, J shed 4 bases, and the junction held 11 bases outside the gene matches. From germline, CDR1 is LNHDA and CDR2 SQIVND (reference sequence). CDR3 size: 16 residues. Written as DNA, the CDR3 is TGTGCCAGTAGTACAACCGGGACAGGGAATCGTTACGAGCAGTACTTC. Protein: CASSTTGTGNRYEQYF.

For the CDR3, the DNA is TGCGCCAGCAGCTTGGAGGGCCGGGAACCTGGGGCCAACGTCCTGACTTTC. This sequence encodes CASSLEGREPGANVLTF. This chain connects TRBV5-1 to TRBJ2-6; maybe TRBD2 (5 bases). The CDR3 is 17 amino acids. Germline V gives CDR1 SGHRS, CDR2 YFSETQ. V dropped 0 bases and J dropped 2 bases, with 12 bases sitting between them.